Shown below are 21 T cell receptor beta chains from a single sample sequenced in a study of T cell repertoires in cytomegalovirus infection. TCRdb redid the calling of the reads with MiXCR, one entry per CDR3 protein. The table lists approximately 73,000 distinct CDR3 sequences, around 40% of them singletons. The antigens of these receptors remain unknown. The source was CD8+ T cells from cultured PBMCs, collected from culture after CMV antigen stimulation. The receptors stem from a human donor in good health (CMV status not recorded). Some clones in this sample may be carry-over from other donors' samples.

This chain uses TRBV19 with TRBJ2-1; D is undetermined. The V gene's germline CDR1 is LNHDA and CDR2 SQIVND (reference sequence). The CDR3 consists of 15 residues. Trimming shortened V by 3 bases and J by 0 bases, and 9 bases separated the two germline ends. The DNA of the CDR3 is TGTGCCAGTAGTATGGCTCCGAACTCCTACAATGAGCAGTTCTTC. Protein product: CASSMAPNSYNEQFF.

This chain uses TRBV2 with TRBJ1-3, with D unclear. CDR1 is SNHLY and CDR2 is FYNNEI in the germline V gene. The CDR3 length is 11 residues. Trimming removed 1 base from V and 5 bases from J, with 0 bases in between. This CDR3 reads CASSEGNTIYF. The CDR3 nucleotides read TGTGCCAGCAGTGAAGGAAACACCATATATTTT.

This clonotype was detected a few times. This CDR3 reads CASTGTSGYEQYF. CDR3 DNA: TGTGCCAGCACCGGGACTAGCGGCTACGAGCAGTACTTC. The chain combines TRBV7-9 with TRBJ2-7, with TRBD2 matching 11 bases. Germline CDR1 SEHNR, CDR2 FQNEAQ (reference sequence). After removal of 7 bases from V and 3 bases from J, the junction contained 2 bases not matched to a gene. The CDR3 length is 13 residues.

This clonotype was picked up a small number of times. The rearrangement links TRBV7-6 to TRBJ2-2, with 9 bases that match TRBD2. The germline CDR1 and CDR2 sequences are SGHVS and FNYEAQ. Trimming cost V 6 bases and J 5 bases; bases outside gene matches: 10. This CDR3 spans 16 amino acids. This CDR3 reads CASRLTTSGGTGELFF. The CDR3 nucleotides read TGTGCCAGCAGACTTACGACTAGCGGAGGGACCGGGGAGCTGTTTTTT.

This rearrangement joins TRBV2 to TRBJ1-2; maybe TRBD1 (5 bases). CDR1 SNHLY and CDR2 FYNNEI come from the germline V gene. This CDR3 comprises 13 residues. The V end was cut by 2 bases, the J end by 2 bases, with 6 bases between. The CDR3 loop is CASSESGNYGYTF. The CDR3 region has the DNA TGTGCCAGCAGTGAATCAGGGAACTATGGCTACACCTTC.

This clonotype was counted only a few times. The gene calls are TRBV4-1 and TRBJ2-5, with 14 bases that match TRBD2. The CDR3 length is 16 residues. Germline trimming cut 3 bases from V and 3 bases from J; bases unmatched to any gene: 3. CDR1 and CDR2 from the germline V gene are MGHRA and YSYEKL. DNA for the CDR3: TGCGCCAGCAGCCACCCGGGACTAGCGGGGGAAGAGACCCAGTACTTC. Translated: CASSHPGLAGEETQYF.

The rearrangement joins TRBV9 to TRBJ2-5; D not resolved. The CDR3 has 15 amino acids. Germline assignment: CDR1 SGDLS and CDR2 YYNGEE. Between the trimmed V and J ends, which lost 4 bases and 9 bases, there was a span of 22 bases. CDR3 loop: CASSSHDTAFLPQYF. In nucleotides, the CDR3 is TGTGCCAGCAGCTCACACGATACAGCATTCCTTCCCCAGTACTTC.

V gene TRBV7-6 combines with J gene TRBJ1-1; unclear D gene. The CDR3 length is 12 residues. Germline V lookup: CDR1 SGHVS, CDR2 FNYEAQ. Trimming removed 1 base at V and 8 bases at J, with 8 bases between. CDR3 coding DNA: TGTGCCAGCAGCTTAGGGGGTATGGAAGCTTTCTTT. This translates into CASSLGGMEAFF.

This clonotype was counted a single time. CDR3 DNA sequence: TGTGCCAGCAGCTTAACGACAGGGCCCAACGAGCAGTACTTC. Translation gives CASSLTTGPNEQYF. The V gene is TRBV7-6, the J gene TRBJ2-7, with TRBD1 identical over 7 bases. CDR3 length: 14 residues. The germline CDR1 and CDR2 sequences are SGHVS and FNYEAQ. With V trimmed by 2 bases and J by 5 bases, 6 bases remained unmatched. Full variable domain (rest looked up from reference TRBV7-6 and TRBJ2-7): GAGVSQSPRYKVTKRGQDVALRCDPISGHVSLYWYRQALGQGPEFLTYFNYEAQQDKSGLPNDRFSAERPEGSISTLTIQRTEQRDSAMYRCASSLTTGPNEQYFGPGTRLTVT.

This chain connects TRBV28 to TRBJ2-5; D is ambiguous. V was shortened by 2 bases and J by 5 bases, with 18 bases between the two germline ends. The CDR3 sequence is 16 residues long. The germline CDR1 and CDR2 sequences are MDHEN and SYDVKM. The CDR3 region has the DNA TGTGCCAGCAGTTTAACGTACGTTATGGGTGCGGAGACCCAGTACTTC. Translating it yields CASSLTYVMGAETQYF.

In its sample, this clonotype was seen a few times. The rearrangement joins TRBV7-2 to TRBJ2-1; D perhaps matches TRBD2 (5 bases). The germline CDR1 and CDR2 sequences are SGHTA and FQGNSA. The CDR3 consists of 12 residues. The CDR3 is CAIERAGNEQFF. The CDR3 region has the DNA TGTGCGATAGAGAGGGCAGGCAATGAGCAGTTCTTC.

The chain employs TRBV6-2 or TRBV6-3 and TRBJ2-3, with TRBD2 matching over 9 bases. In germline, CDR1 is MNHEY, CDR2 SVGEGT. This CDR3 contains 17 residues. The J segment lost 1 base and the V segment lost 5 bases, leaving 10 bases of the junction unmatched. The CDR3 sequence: CASSPLKERGGTDTQYF. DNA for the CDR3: TGTGCCAGCAGTCCTCTGAAGGAGCGGGGGGGCACAGATACGCAGTATTTT.

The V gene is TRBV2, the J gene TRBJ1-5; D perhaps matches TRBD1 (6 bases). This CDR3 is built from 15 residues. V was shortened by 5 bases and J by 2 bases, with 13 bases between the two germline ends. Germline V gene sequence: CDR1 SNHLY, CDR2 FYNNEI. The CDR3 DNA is TGTGCCAGCAGTCCGACAGGATCCGGCAATCAGCCCCAGCATTTT. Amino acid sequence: CASSPTGSGNQPQHF.

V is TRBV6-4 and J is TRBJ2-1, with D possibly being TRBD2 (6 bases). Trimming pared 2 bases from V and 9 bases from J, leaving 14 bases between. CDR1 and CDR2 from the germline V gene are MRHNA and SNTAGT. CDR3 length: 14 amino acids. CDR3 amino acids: CASSDKEGLSEQFF. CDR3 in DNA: TGTGCCAGCAGTGACAAGGAGGGCTTGAGTGAGCAGTTCTTC.

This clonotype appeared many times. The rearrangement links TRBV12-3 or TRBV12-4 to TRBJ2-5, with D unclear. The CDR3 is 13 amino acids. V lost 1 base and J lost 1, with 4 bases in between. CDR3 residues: CASSLGGQETQYF. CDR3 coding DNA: TGTGCCAGCAGTTTAGGAGGCCAAGAGACCCAGTACTTC.

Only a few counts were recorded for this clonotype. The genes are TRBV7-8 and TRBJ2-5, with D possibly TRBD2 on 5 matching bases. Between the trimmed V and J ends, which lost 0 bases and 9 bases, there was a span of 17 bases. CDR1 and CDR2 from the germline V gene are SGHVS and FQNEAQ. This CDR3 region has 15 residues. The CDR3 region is CASSLAPADPRAQYF. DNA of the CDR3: TGTGCCAGCAGCTTAGCCCCAGCCGATCCGAGGGCCCAGTACTTC.

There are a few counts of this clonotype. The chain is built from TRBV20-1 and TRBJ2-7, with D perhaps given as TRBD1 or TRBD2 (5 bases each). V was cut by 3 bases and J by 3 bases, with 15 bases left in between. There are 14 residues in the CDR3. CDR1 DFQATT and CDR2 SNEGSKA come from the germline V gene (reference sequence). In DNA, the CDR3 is TGCAGTGCTAGTTTCCTGCTGGGGGTCTACGAGCAGTACTTC. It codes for CSASFLLGVYEQYF.

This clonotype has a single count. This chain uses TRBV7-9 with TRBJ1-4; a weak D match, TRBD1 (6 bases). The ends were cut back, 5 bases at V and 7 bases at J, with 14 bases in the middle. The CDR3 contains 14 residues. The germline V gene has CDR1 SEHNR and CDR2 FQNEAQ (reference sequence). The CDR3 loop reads CASSGGVQPEKLFF. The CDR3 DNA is TGTGCCAGCAGCGGGGGCGTTCAGCCTGAAAAACTGTTTTTT.

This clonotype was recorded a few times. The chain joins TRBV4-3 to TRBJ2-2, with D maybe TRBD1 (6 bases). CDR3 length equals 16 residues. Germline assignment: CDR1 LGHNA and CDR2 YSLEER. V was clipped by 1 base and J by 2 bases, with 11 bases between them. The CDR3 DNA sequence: TGCGCCAGCAGCCAAGTGTACAGGGTTAACACCGGGGAGCTGTTTTTT. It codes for CASSQVYRVNTGELFF.

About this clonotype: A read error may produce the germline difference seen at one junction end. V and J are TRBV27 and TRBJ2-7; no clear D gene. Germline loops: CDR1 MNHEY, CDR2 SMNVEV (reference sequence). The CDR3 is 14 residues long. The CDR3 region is CASSLSALSHEQYF. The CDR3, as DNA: TGTGCCAGCAGTTTATCTGCCCTCTCCCACGAGCAGTACTTC.

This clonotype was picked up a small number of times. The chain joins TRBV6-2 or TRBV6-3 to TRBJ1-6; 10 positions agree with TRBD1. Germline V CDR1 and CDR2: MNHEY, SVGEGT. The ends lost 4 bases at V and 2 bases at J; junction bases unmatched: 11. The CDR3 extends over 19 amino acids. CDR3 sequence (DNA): TGTGCCAGCAGTTGGAGCAACCCGGGACAGGGGACCTATAATTCACCCCTCCACTTT. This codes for CASSWSNPGQGTYNSPLHF.